The source of this T cell receptor (beta chain) is a study of cytomegalovirus exposure and HLA in healthy donors. Vbeta (60) and Jbeta (13) primers were used in the PCR. Data came from immunoSEQ multiplex PCR; TCRdb stores just in-frame clones and leaves some out. The sample lists 100,000 or so clones, around 80% occurring once. The germline V gene has CDR1 LNHDA and CDR2 SQIVND (reference sequence). This CDR3 spans 15 amino acids. Trimming cost V 5 bases and J 5 bases; bases outside gene matches: 11. The sequence was obtained from a male donor in good health and CMV-seronegative. Sample: PBMCs. V usage is TRBV19 and J usage is TRBJ1-1; 7 bases align to TRBD1. The CDR3: CASSAGTGAATEAFF. The CDR3 coding sequence is TGTGCCAGTAGTGCGGGAACAGGGGCGGCAACTGAAGCTTTCTTT.